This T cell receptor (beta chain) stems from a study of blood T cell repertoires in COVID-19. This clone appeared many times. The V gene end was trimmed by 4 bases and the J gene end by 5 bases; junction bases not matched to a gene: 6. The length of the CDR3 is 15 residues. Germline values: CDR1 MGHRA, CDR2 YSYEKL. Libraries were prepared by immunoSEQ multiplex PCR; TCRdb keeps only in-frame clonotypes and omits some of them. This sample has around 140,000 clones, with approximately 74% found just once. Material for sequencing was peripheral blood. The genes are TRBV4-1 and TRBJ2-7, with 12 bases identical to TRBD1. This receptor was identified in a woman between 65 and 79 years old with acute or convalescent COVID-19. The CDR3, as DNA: TGCGCCAGCAGCCTTCGGGACAGGGGGCAGAACGAGCAGTACTTC. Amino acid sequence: CASSLRDRGQNEQYF.